The source of this T cell receptor beta chain is a study of T cell repertoires in ileal Crohn's disease. Background on the study: Biopsies of the neoterminal ileum at postoperative colonoscopy form M6 samples. Study outcomes and limitations: High-frequency clones were more common in sorted CD8 than CD4 cells. Postoperative endoscopy occurred within one year, median roughly 7.1 months.

Around 0.45 micrograms of biopsy DNA per sample underwent TCRB immunosequencing. Measured with immunoSEQ multiplex PCR; TCRdb has only the in-frame clones, and not every one. The table includes approximately 7,600 clones, roughly 74% detected once. Trimming removed 5 bases at V and 2 bases at J, with 17 bases between. Looked up from germline, CDR1 is SGHRS and CDR2 is YFSETQ. The CDR3 consists of 16 residues. This clone was detected only a few times. The antigen remains undetermined. Documented time point: neoterminal ileum biopsy at postoperative endoscopy, about 6 months after surgery. The TCR originated in an adult with Crohn's disease. V and J are TRBV5-1 and TRBJ2-1; TRBD1 might be the D (6 bases). Sequencing was carried out using ileal tissue. CDR3 loop: CASRPRGESAYNEQFF. The DNA for the CDR3 is TGCGCCAGCAGACCCAGGGGAGAGAGTGCCTACAATGAGCAGTTCTTC.